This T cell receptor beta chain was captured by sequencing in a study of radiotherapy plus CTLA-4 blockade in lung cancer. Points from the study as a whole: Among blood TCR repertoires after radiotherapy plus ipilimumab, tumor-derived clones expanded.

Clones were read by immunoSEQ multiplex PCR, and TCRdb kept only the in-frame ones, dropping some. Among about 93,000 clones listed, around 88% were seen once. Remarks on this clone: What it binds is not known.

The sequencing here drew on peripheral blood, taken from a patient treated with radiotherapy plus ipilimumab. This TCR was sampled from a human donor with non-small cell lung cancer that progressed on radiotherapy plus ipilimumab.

The CDR3 DNA reads as TGTGCCAGTAGTATACTTGGGCAGGCCTATACGCAGTATTTT. Translating it yields CASSILGQAYTQYF. The chain carries TRBV19 and TRBJ2-3; D is unresolved. CDR1 LNHDA and CDR2 SQIVND come from the germline V gene (reference sequence). V gave up 2 bases and J gave up 7 bases, with 13 bases separating them. CDR3 length equals 14 residues.